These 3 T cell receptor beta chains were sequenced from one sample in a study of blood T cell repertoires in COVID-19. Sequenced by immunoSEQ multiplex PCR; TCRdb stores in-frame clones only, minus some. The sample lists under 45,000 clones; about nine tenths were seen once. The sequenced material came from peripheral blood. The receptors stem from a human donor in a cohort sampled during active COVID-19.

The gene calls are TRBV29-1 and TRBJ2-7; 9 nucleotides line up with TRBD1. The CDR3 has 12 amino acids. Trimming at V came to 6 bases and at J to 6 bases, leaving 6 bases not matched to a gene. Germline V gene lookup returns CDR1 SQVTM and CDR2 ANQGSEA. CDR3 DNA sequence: TGCAGCGTGACGGGACAGGGACGCGAGCAGTACTTC. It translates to CSVTGQGREQYF.

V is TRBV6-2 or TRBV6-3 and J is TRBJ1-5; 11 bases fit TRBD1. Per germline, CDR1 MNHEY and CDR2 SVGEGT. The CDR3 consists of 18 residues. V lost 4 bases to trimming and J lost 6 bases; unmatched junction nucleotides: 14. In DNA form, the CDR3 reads TGTGCCAGCAGTTCGGATAGGACAGGGGGCATCTTTAGTCAGCCCCAGCATTTT. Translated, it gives CASSSDRTGGIFSQPQHF.

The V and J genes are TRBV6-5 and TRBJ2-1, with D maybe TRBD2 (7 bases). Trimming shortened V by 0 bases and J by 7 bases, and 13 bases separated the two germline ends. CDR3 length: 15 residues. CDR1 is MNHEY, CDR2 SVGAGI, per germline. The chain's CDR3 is CASSYSSGGINEQFF. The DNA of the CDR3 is TGTGCCAGCAGTTACTCTTCGGGGGGCATAAATGAGCAGTTCTTC.